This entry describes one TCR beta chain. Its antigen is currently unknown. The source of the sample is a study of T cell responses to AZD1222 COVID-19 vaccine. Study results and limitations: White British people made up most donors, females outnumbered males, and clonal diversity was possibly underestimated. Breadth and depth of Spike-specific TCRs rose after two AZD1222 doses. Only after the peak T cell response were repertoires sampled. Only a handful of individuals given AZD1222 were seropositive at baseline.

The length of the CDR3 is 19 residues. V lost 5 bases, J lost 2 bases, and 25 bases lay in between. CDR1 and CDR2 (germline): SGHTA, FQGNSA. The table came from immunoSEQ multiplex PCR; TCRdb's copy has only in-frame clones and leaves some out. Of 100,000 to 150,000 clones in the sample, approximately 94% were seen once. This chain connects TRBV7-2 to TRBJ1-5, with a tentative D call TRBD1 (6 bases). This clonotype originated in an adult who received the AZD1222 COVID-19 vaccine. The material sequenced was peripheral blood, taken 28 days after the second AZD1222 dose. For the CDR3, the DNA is TGTGCCAGCAGCCCCCAGCGGGTAAGGGGGGGATGGGGCAATCAGCCCCAGCATTTT. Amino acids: CASSPQRVRGGWGNQPQHF.